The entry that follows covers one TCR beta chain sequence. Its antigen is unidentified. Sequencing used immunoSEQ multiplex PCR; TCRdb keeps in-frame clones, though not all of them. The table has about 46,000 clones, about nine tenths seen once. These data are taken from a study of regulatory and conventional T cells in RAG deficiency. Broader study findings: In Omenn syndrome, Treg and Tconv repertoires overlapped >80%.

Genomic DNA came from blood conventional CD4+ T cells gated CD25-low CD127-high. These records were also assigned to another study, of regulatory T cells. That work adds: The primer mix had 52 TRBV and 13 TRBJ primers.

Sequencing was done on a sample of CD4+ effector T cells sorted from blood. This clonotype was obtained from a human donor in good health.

The CDR3 DNA reads as TGTGCCAGCAGCGTAGTGAAGAGGGACCGCTCCTACAATGAGCAGTTCTTC. Encoded protein: CASSVVKRDRSYNEQFF. This chain links TRBV9 with TRBJ2-1, with D perhaps TRBD1 or TRBD2 (5 bases each). CDR1 SGDLS and CDR2 YYNGEE come from the germline V gene. The V end lost 0 bases, the J end lost 0 bases, and 13 bases lay between the germline ends. This CDR3 region has 17 residues.